The entry below gives a single TCR beta chain sequence along with its context. Its antigen remains unknown. The germline V gene encodes CDR1 SGHNT and CDR2 YYREEE (reference sequence). V trimming: 4 bases; J trimming: 5 bases; junction bases outside the gene matches: 5. The CDR3 is made up of 14 amino acids. PCR primers comprised 60 Vbeta and 13 Jbeta primers. The repertoire was sequenced with immunoSEQ multiplex PCR; TCRdb's copy has only in-frame clones and lacks some. Of fewer than 80,000 clones listed, about 75% are singletons. These data come from a study of cytomegalovirus exposure and HLA in healthy donors. Notes on the study in general: A later analysis appeared to link common viral pathogens to several of the most significant clusters. Associated with HLA alleles at 0.05 false discovery rate in a later analysis were around 15,000 TCR beta sequences. Sequencing depth roughly uniform across donors was assumed in presence/absence analyses.

The sequenced sample consisted of PBMCs. This sequence joins TRBV5-4 and TRBJ1-4, with TRBD1 identical over 7 bases. The TCR was taken from a woman aged 40 to 49 in good health and CMV-seropositive. The CDR3 reads CASSPGQLNEKLFF. CDR3 nucleotides: TGTGCCAGCAGCCCGGGACAGCTAAATGAAAAACTGTTTTTT.